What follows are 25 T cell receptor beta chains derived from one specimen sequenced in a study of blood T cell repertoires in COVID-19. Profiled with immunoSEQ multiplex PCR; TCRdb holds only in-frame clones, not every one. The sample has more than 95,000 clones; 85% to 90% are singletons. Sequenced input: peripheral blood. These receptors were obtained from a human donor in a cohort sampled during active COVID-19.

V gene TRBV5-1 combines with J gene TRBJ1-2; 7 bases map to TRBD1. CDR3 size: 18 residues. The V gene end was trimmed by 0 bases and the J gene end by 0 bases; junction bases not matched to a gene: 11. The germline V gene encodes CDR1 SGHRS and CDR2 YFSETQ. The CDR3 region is CASSLAHPGDRPNYGYTF. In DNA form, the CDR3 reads TGCGCCAGCAGCTTGGCCCATCCAGGGGACAGACCTAACTATGGCTACACCTTC.

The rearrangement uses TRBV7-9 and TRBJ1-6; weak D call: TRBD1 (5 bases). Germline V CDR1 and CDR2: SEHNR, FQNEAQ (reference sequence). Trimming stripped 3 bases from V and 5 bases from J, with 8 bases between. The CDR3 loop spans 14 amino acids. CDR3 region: CASSFETDNSPLHF. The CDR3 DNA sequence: TGTGCCAGCAGCTTTGAGACAGATAATTCACCCCTCCACTTT.

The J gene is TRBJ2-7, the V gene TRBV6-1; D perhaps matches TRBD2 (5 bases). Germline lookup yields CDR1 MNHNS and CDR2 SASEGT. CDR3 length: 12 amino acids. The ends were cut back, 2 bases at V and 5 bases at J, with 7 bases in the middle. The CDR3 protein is CASSETGNEQYF. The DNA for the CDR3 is TGTGCCAGCAGTGAAACGGGAAACGAGCAGTACTTC.

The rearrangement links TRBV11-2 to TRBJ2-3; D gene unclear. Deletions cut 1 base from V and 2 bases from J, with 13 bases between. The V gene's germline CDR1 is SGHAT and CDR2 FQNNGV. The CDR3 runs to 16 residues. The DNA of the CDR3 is TGTGCCAGCAGCTTAGGAGCGTTAACGCTCACAGATACGCAGTATTTT. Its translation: CASSLGALTLTDTQYF. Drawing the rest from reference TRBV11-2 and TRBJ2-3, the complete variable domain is EAGVAQSPRYKIIEKRQSVAFWCNPISGHATLYWYQQILGQGPKLLIQFQNNGVVDDSQLPKDRFSAERLKGVDSTLKIQPAKLEDSAVYLCASSLGALTLTDTQYFGPGTRLTVL.

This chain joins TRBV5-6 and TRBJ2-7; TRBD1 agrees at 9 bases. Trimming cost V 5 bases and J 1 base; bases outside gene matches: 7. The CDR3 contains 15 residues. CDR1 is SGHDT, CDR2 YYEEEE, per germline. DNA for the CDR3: TGTGCCAGCAGACGGACAGGGGCGAGATCCTACGAGCAGTACTTC. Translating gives CASRRTGARSYEQYF. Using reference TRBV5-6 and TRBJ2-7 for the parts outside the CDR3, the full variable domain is DAGVTQSPTHLIKTRGQQVTLRCSPKSGHDTVSWYQQALGQGPQFIFQYYEEEERQRGNFPDRFSGHQFPNYSSELNVNALLLGDSALYLCASRRTGARSYEQYFGPGTRLTVT.

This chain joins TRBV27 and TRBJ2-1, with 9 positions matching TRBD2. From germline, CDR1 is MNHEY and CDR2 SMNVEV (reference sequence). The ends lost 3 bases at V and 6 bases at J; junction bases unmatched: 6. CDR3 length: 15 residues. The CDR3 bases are TGTGCCAGCAGTTTTGCTAGCGGGGACCCCAATGAGCAGTTCTTC. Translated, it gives CASSFASGDPNEQFF.

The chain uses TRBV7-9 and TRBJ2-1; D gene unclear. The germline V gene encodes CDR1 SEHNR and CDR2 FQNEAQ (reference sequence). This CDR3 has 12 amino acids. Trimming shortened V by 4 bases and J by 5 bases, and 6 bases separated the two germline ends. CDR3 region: CASSYYDNEQFF. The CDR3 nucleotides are TGTGCCAGCAGCTACTACGACAATGAGCAGTTCTTC.

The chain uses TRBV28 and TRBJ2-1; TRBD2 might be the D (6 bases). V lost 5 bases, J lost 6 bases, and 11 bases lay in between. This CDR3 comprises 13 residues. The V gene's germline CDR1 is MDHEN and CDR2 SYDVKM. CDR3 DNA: TGTGCCAGCAGTCTGACTAGTCCCAATGAGCAGTTCTTC. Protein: CASSLTSPNEQFF.

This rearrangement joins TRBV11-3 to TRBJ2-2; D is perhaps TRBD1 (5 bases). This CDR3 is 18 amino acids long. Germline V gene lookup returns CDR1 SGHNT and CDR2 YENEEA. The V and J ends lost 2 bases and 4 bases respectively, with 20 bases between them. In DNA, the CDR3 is TGTGCCAGCAGCTTAACTGGATTGTGGCAGGGCGGCACCGGGGAGCTGTTTTTT. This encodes CASSLTGLWQGGTGELFF.

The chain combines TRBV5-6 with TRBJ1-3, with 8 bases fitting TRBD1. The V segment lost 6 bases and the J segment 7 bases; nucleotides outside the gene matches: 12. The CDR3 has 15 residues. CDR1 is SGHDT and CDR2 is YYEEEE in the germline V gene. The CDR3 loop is CASNPIGGQGNTIYF. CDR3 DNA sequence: TGTGCCAGCAACCCTATCGGAGGACAGGGCAACACCATATATTTT.

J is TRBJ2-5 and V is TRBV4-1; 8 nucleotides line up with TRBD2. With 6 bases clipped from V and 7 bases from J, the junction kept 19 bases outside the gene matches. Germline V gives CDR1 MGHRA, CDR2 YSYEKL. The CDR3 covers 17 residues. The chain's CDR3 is CASRRGVASGPRTTQYF. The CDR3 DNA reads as TGCGCCAGCAGGCGGGGGGTAGCTAGCGGGCCTCGAACGACCCAGTACTTC.

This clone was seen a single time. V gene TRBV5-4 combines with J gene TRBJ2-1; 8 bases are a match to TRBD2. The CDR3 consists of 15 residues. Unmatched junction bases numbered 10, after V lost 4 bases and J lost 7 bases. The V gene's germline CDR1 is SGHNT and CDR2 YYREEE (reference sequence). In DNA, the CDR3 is TGTGCCAGCAGCCCCGGGGGGGCCCAACAGAATGAGCAGTTCTTC. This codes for CASSPGGAQQNEQFF.

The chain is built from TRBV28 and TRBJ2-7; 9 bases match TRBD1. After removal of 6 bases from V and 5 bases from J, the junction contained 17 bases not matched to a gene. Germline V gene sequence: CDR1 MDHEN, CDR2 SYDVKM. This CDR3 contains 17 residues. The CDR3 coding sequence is TGTGCCAGCAGATTTTCACTACCCCCGGGACAGGGAGACGAGCAGTACTTC. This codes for CASRFSLPPGQGDEQYF.

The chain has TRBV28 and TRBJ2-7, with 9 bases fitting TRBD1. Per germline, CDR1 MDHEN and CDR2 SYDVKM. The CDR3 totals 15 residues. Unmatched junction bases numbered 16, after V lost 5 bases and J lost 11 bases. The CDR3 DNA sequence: TGTGCCAGCAGTACCCTAGTCCCGGGACAGGGTTTGGAGTACTTC. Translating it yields CASSTLVPGQGLEYF.

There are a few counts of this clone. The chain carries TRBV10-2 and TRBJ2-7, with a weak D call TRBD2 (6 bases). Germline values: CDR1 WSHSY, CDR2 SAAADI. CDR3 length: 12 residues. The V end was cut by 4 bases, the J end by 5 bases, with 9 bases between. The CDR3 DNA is TGCGCCAGCAGTGCTTGGGGGGACGAGCAGTACTTC. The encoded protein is CASSAWGDEQYF.

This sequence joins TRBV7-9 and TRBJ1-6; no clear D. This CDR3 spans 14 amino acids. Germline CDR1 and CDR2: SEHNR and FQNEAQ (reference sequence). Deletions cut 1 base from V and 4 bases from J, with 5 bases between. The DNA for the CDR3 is TGTGCCAGCAGCTTAGGAGTATATAATTCACCCCTCCACTTT. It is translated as CASSLGVYNSPLHF.

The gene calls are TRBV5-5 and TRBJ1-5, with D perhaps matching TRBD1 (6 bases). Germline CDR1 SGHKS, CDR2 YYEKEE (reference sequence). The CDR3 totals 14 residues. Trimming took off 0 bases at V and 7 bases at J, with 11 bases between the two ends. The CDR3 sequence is CASSLEYRDQPQHF. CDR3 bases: TGTGCCAGCAGCTTGGAGTACAGGGACCAGCCCCAGCATTTT.

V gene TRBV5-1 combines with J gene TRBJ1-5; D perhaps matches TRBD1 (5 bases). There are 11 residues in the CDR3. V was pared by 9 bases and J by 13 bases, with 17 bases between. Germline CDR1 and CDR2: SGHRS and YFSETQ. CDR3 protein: CAIFHHRLQHF. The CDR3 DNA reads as TGCGCCATCTTCCACCACAGGTTACAGCATTTT.

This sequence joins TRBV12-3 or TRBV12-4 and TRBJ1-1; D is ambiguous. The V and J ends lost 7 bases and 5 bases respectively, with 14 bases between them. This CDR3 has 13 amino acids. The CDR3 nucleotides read TGTGCCAGCACCTCCGGTACTAGGACTGAAGCTTTCTTT. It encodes CASTSGTRTEAFF.

CDR3 sequence (DNA): TGCGCCAGCAGCCCTAGCGGGAGCTTATCCGGGGAGCTGTTTTTT. It is translated as CASSPSGSLSGELFF. V usage is TRBV5-1 and J usage is TRBJ2-2; 10 bases map to TRBD2. The trim removed 4 bases at V and 6 bases at J, leaving 6 bases unmatched. Germline lookup yields CDR1 SGHRS and CDR2 YFSETQ. CDR3 length: 15 residues.

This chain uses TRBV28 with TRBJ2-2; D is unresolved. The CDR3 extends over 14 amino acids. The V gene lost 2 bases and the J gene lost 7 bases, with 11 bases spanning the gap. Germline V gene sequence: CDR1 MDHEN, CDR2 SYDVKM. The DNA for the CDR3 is TGTGCCAGCAGTTTACGCCGGGTGCACGGGGAGCTGTTTTTT. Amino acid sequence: CASSLRRVHGELFF.

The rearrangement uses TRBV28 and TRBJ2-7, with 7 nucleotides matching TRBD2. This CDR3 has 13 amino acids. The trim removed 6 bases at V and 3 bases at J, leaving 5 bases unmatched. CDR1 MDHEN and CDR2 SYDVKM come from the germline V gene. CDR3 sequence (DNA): TGTGCCAGCAGCCGGGGACTACTCTACGAGCAGTACTTC. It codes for CASSRGLLYEQYF.

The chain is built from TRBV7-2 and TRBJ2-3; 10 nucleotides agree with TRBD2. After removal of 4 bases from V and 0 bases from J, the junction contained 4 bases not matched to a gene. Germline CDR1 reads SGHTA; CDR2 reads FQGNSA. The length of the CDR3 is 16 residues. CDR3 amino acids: CASSSRTSGSTDTQYF. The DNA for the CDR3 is TGTGCCAGCAGCTCCCGGACTAGCGGTAGCACAGATACGCAGTATTTT.

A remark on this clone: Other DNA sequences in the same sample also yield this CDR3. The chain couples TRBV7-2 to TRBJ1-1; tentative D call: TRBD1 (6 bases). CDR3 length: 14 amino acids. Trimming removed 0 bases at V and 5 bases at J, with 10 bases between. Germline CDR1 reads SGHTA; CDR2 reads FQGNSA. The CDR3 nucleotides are TGTGCCAGCAGCTTAGCGGGGGCAGGGACTGAAGCTTTCTTT. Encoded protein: CASSLAGAGTEAFF.

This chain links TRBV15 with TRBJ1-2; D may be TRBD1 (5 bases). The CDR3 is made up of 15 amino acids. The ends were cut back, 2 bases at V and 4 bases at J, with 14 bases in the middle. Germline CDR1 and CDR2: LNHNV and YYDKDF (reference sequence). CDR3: CATSRPTGGPYGYTF. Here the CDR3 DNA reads TGTGCCACCAGCAGACCGACCGGGGGACCCTATGGCTACACCTTC.